This TCR beta chain was found in a study of regulatory T cells in long-lasting Graves disease. Turning to the study itself: Graves' patients diagnosed newly had used antithyroid drugs under 3 months. Study outcomes and limitations: Persistent patients had more shared public clonotypes (under 3,000) than new patients (approximately 920). Those with persistent Graves' had less TCR diversity than newly diagnosed patients.

Arm-PCR of CDR3 regions and iRepertoire HTBI primers were used to build TCR beta libraries. TCRdb re-derived calls from the multiplex PCR reads in MiXCR, one entry per CDR3 protein. Of about 540,000 distinct CDR3 sequences in the sample, about 13% were seen once. This clonotype was seen repeatedly, ten times or more. Its antigen is unidentified. Time point in this sample: newly diagnosed GD, antithyroid drugs for less than 3 months. Scientists built the TCR library using RNA that was extracted from PBMCs. Doctors identified Graves' disease using the American Thyroid Association guidelines. The germline V and J ends were trimmed by 0 bases and 8 bases, with 15 bases remaining between them. There are 15 residues in the CDR3. Germline V gene lookup returns CDR1 MNHEY and CDR2 SVGEGT. These data also formed part of another study, on T cells in Graves' hyperthyroidism and ophthalmopathy.

The sequences come from peripheral blood mononuclear cells (PBMCs), collected at new diagnosis, from a patient treated with antithyroid drugs. The rearrangement links TRBV6-2 or TRBV6-3 to TRBJ2-3; D may match TRBD1 or TRBD2 (5 bases each). The receptor was isolated from a man younger than 45 with Graves disease. CDR3 in amino acids: CASSYSSRVSGTQYF. CDR3 coding DNA: TGTGCCAGCAGTTACTCATCCAGGGTGAGCGGTACGCAGTATTTT.